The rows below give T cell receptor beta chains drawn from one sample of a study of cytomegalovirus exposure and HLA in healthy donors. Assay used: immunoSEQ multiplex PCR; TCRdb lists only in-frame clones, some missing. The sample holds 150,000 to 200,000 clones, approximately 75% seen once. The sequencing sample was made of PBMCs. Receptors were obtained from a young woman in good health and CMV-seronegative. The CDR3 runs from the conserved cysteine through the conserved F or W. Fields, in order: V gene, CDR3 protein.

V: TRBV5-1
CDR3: CASSFRDREPYEQYF

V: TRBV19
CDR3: CASAETGYQPQHF

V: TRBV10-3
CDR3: CAIRKGTVVRVDEQYF

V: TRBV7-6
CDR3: CASSATGGNTGELFF

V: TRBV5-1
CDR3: CASSLDAGRGTGELFF

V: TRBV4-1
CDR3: CASSQDRGRANEQFF

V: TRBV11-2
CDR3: CASSLGSGYEQYF

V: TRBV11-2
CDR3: CASSFLGGGPLNYEQYF

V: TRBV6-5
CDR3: CASSSTGYETTQYF

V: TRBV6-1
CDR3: CASSEAGWRSGYGYTF

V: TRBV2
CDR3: CASSERTGDGNTIYF

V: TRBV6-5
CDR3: CASSVDRGGDTEAFF

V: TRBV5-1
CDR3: CASSLLGLDSNQPQHF

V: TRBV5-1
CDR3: CASSLDPGQNSPLHF

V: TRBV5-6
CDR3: CASSRGGSSYEQYF

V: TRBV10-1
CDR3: CASSTGVDYEQYF

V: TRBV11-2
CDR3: CASSLDVPSDIQYF

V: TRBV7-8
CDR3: CASSWTGATEAFF

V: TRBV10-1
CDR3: CASSEPQTGGRETQYF

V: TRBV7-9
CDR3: CASSLTGVGEQYF

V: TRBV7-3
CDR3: CASSLNKGQGFMNTEAFF

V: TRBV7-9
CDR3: CASSFTGTSEQFF

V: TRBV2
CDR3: CASRTSPISYEQYF

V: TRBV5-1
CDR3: CASSLEVAPPYNEQFF

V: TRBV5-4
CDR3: CASSSSGNPVDTQYF

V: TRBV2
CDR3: CASMAGGADTGELFF

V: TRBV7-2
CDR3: CASSSSTLGTGASFEQYF

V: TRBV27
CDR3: CASSLSFYTEAFF

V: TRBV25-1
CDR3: CASSELGADAIYNSPLHF